The 2 T cell receptor beta chains below all came from one sample that was sequenced in a study of T cells after yellow fever vaccination. MiXCR, run by TCRdb on the 5' RACE reads, gives a single entry per CDR3 protein. This table holds some 240,000 distinct CDR3 sequences, more than 3.5% found once. Sequenced material: PBMCs, taken 15 days after the yellow fever booster vaccination. All receptors derive from a man in his late teens or twenties who received the YFV17D yellow fever vaccine.

This clonotype was counted many times. V usage is TRBV7-8 and J usage is TRBJ1-1; the D gene is possibly TRBD1 (5 bases). The germline CDR1 and CDR2 sequences are SGHVS and FQNEAQ. The CDR3 is 13 amino acids. V was pared by 1 base and J by 7 bases, with 10 bases between. The CDR3 protein is CASSLGIDSEAFF. The DNA for the CDR3 is TGTGCCAGCAGCTTAGGGATAGACAGTGAAGCTTTCTTT.

The table lists this clonotype with many counts. This chain links TRBV7-9 with TRBJ1-5; D is undetermined. V lost 5 bases, J lost 4 bases, and 12 bases lay in between. Germline-derived CDR1 and CDR2 are SEHNR and FQNEAQ (reference sequence). The CDR3 loop spans 14 amino acids. CDR3 bases: TGTGCCAGCAGCCTAGGATTCGGGAATCAGCCCCAGCATTTT. This codes for CASSLGFGNQPQHF.